Below, 27 T cell receptor beta chains from the same sample are listed, as sequenced in a study of CD8 T cells in ankylosing spondylitis. TCRdb reprocessed the 5' RACE reads with MiXCR, giving one entry per CDR3 protein. The sample holds 35,000 to 40,000 distinct CDR3 sequences, approximately 15% seen once. The sample taken for sequencing was blood. The source is a male donor with ankylosing spondylitis or in good health (not recorded which).

V is TRBV5-1 and J is TRBJ1-3; 9 nucleotides match TRBD1. Germline V lookup: CDR1 SGHRS, CDR2 YFSETQ. This CDR3 has 17 residues. The V and J ends lost 4 bases and 0 bases, in that order; junction bases with no gene match: 8. The CDR3 loop reads CASSPGTGLTSGNTIYF. CDR3 nucleotide sequence: TGCGCCAGCAGCCCAGGGACAGGGTTGACCTCTGGAAACACCATATATTTT.

This chain connects TRBV11-2 to TRBJ2-1; 14 positions agree with TRBD2. Germline V lookup: CDR1 SGHAT, CDR2 FQNNGV. This CDR3 is 16 amino acids long. Trimming removed 5 bases from V and 9 bases from J; junction bases left unmatched: 9. The CDR3 loop reads CASSLPGLAGEVEQFF. DNA of the CDR3: TGTGCCAGCAGCCTCCCGGGACTAGCGGGAGAGGTTGAGCAGTTCTTC.

This clonotype occurred many times. The chain employs TRBV7-2 and TRBJ1-1, with D hard to call. The germline V gene encodes CDR1 SGHTA and CDR2 FQGNSA. Trimming took off 2 bases at V and 3 bases at J, with 16 bases between the two ends. CDR3 length: 16 amino acids. CDR3 DNA sequence: TGTGCCAGCAGCTTAAGGGCAGTGGCAGGCGACACTGAAGCTTTCTTT. Translation gives CASSLRAVAGDTEAFF.

The chain joins TRBV5-1 to TRBJ2-1, with D possibly being TRBD2 (6 bases). Germline V gene lookup returns CDR1 SGHRS and CDR2 YFSETQ. The CDR3 loop spans 15 amino acids. V lost 5 bases and J 8 bases, leaving 20 bases between the germline ends. For the CDR3, the DNA is TGCGCCAGCAGTCCCACTAGCCAGGGTGGGGATGAGCAGTTCTTC. It encodes CASSPTSQGGDEQFF.

V is TRBV27 and J is TRBJ2-7; 8 bases agree with TRBD2. After removal of 5 bases from V and 1 base from J, the junction contained 10 bases not matched to a gene. CDR1 is MNHEY, CDR2 SMNVEV, per germline (reference sequence). This CDR3 comprises 16 residues. The DNA of the CDR3 is TGTGCCAGCAGTGCCGGATTAGCGGGGATGTCCTACGAGCAGTACTTC. As protein: CASSAGLAGMSYEQYF.

This rearrangement joins TRBV12-3 or TRBV12-4 to TRBJ2-2; no clear D gene. Trimming stripped 4 bases from V and 5 bases from J, with 11 bases between. The CDR3 covers 14 residues. CDR3 coding DNA: TGTGCCAGCAGTTCAGGTCTGAGAACCGGGGAGCTGTTTTTT. Its translation is CASSSGLRTGELFF.

This clonotype was observed a few times. The DNA for the CDR3 is TGTGCCAGCAGCCCTATAATGAACACCGGGGAGCTGTTTTTT. Encoded protein: CASSPIMNTGELFF. This chain joins TRBV7-2 and TRBJ2-2; D is uncertain. Germline V gives CDR1 SGHTA, CDR2 FQGNSA. CDR3 length equals 14 residues. The V gene lost 5 bases and the J gene lost 1 base, with 8 bases spanning the gap.

This clonotype was seen only a few times. The gene calls are TRBV7-2 and TRBJ1-5; D remains unclear. Germline CDR1 is SGHTA and CDR2 is FQGNSA. The CDR3 runs to 15 residues. Trimming pared 2 bases from V and 2 bases from J, leaving 10 bases between. The CDR3 spells CASSLSTGGNQPQHF. CDR3 DNA sequence: TGTGCCAGCAGCTTATCGACCGGGGGCAATCAGCCCCAGCATTTT.

This clonotype has just a few counts. The rearrangement joins TRBV28 to TRBJ2-7; no firm D call. Between the trimmed V and J ends, which lost 5 bases and 9 bases, there was a span of 11 bases. The CDR3 contains 11 residues. CDR1 and CDR2 (germline): MDHEN, SYDVKM. In DNA, the CDR3 is TGTGCCAGCAGTCTAGTGGCTCGGCAGTACTTC. It is translated as CASSLVARQYF.

The genes are TRBV29-1 and TRBJ2-1; 7 nucleotides match TRBD2. Germline assignment: CDR1 SQVTM and CDR2 ANQGSEA. This CDR3 has 14 residues. After removal of 4 bases from V and 5 bases from J, the junction contained 8 bases not matched to a gene. DNA for the CDR3: TGCAGCGTTGGCGGGGCTAGCGGAAACAATGAGCAGTTCTTC. Its translation is CSVGGASGNNEQFF.

A few counts support this clonotype. The gene calls are TRBV12-3 or TRBV12-4 and TRBJ1-1, with 7 nucleotides matching TRBD1. The CDR3 sequence is 13 residues long. Trimming cost V 6 bases and J 5 bases; bases outside gene matches: 6. CDR3 region: CASRNAGGTEAFF. CDR3 DNA: TGTGCCAGCAGGAACGCAGGGGGGACTGAAGCTTTCTTT.

The chain employs TRBV29-1 and TRBJ2-1; D uncertain. The CDR3 consists of 12 residues. V was shortened by 3 bases and J by 10 bases, with 13 bases between the two germline ends. Germline V lookup: CDR1 SQVTM, CDR2 ANQGSEA. CDR3 DNA: TGCAGCGTTGATCTTGGGGTATTGGAGCAGTTCTTC. This sequence encodes CSVDLGVLEQFF.

The V gene is TRBV6-6, the J gene TRBJ2-3; D not resolved. CDR1 is MNHNY, CDR2 SVGAGI, per germline (reference sequence). Trimming pared 7 bases from V and 6 bases from J, leaving 14 bases between. The CDR3 is 13 amino acids. The CDR3 is CASTPDQWDTQYF. The CDR3 bases are TGTGCCAGCACCCCGGACCAGTGGGATACGCAGTATTTT.

This chain joins TRBV7-9 and TRBJ2-5, with D unclear. Germline CDR1 reads SEHNR; CDR2 reads FQNEAQ (reference sequence). With 7 bases removed from V and 5 bases from J, the gap between germline ends came to 5 bases. This CDR3 is 10 amino acids long. The CDR3 DNA reads as TGTGCCAGCACGGGCGAGACCCAGTACTTC. It translates to CASTGETQYF.

This clonotype was recorded once. At one end, the junction sequence differs from germline, possibly due to a read error. The chain employs TRBV20-1 and TRBJ1-4; D gene uncertain. Looked up from germline, CDR1 is DFQATT and CDR2 is SNEGSKA (reference sequence). This CDR3 is built from 15 residues. The CDR3 coding sequence is TGCAGTGCTAGGCCGGACCAGATAAATAATGAAAAACTGGTTTTT. Its translation: CSARPDQINNEKLVF.

This clonotype was counted between two and nine times. The chain uses TRBV20-1 and TRBJ2-5; D gene ambiguous. CDR1 is DFQATT and CDR2 is SNEGSKA in the germline V gene (reference sequence). The ends were cut back, 5 bases at V and 5 bases at J, with 12 bases in the middle. The CDR3 is 12 amino acids. The CDR3 bases are TGCAGTGCTTTCCCCTACGGGGAGACCCAGTACTTC. Its translation is CSAFPYGETQYF.

This clonotype was counted many times. V usage is TRBV3-1 and J usage is TRBJ2-1; no firm D call. V was pared by 1 base and J by 0 bases, with 10 bases between. Germline V gene data show CDR1 as LGHDT and CDR2 as YNNKEL (reference sequence). The CDR3 contains 16 residues. The CDR3 region has the DNA TGTGCCAGCAGCCAAGTTGTGCGGAGCTCCTACAATGAGCAGTTCTTC. Translated, it gives CASSQVVRSSYNEQFF.

The chain recombines TRBV29-1 with TRBJ2-1, with 7 bases lining up with TRBD1. The V gene end was trimmed by 5 bases and the J gene end by 7 bases; junction bases not matched to a gene: 2. This CDR3 spans 11 amino acids. CDR1 and CDR2 from the germline V gene are SQVTM and ANQGSEA. CDR3 loop: CSVRTGNEQFF. The CDR3, as DNA: TGCAGCGTTAGGACAGGTAATGAGCAGTTCTTC.

The chain employs TRBV20-1 and TRBJ2-7; D might be TRBD2 (5 bases). V was trimmed by 0 bases and J by 1 base, leaving 7 bases between them. CDR1 is DFQATT, CDR2 SNEGSKA, per germline (reference sequence). The CDR3 contains 13 residues. The CDR3 loop reads CSARDGRSYEQYV. The CDR3 nucleotides read TGCAGTGCTAGAGATGGGAGATCCTACGAGCAGTACGTC.

V is TRBV7-9 and J is TRBJ2-1; tentatively, D is TRBD1 (5 bases). In germline, CDR1 is SEHNR, CDR2 FQNEAQ (reference sequence). V lost 0 bases, J lost 2 bases, and 8 bases lay in between. The CDR3 contains 15 residues. This chain's CDR3 is CASSLAGAAYNEQFF. The DNA for the CDR3 is TGTGCCAGCAGCTTAGCAGGGGCGGCCTACAATGAGCAGTTCTTC.

DNA for the CDR3: TGTGCCAGCAGTTTGTTTAGCGGGGGGACCTACGAGCAGTACGTC. Its protein is CASSLFSGGTYEQYV. This chain links TRBV28 with TRBJ2-7; 10 nucleotides align to TRBD2. The CDR3 runs to 15 residues. Germline CDR1 and CDR2: MDHEN and SYDVKM. V was clipped by 3 bases and J by 2 bases; unmatched bases: 4.

The CDR3 here is CSARDPGQGGSGELFF. The CDR3 nucleotides are TGCAGTGCTAGAGATCCGGGACAGGGAGGTTCCGGGGAGCTGTTTTTT. The rearrangement links TRBV20-1 to TRBJ2-2; TRBD1 matches at 9 bases. With 0 bases clipped from V and 6 bases from J, the junction kept 8 bases outside the gene matches. Germline CDR1 DFQATT, CDR2 SNEGSKA (reference sequence). The CDR3 extends over 16 amino acids.

This clonotype showed up just a few times. The chain joins TRBV3-1 to TRBJ2-1, with D maybe TRBD2 (7 bases). This CDR3 comprises 16 residues. CDR1 is LGHDT, CDR2 YNNKEL, per germline (reference sequence). Between the trimmed V and J ends, which lost 1 base and 2 bases, there was a span of 12 bases. CDR3 loop: CASSQVAGAPYNEQFF. The CDR3 DNA reads as TGTGCCAGCAGCCAAGTGGCGGGGGCACCCTACAATGAGCAGTTCTTC.

This chain joins TRBV21-1 and TRBJ2-7; the table's D call of TRBD2 was not tested on the DNA. TRBV21-1 is listed as a pseudogene. This CDR3 is built from 14 residues. CDR3 amino acids: CASSTPAGFHEQYF. CDR3 coding DNA: TGTGCCAGCAGCACCCCAGCGGGGTTCCACGAGCAGTACTTC.

This clonotype was counted a few times. V is TRBV5-1 and J is TRBJ1-4, with 12 bases fitting TRBD1. The CDR3 sequence is 17 residues long. The germline V gene has CDR1 SGHRS and CDR2 YFSETQ. The J segment lost 8 bases and the V segment lost 0 bases, leaving 8 bases of the junction unmatched. DNA for the CDR3: TGCGCCAGCAGCTTGGCTGGGACAGGGGGCGCAGGAGAAAAACTGTTTTTT. Its translation is CASSLAGTGGAGEKLFF.

V usage is TRBV5-1 and J usage is TRBJ2-2; D gene unclear. The V end was cut by 1 base, the J end by 0 bases, with 7 bases between. Germline V gene lookup returns CDR1 SGHRS and CDR2 YFSETQ. This CDR3 spans 15 amino acids. As DNA, the CDR3 is TGCGCCAGCAGCTTGCGGAACGCGAACACCGGGGAGCTGTTTTTT. Translation: CASSLRNANTGELFF. The complete variable domain, with remaining parts taken from reference TRBV5-1 and TRBJ2-2, reads KAGVTQTPRYLIKTRGQQVTLSCSPISGHRSVSWYQQTPGQGLQFLFEYFSETQRNKGNFPGRFSGRQFSNSRSEMNVSTLELGDSALYLCASSLRNANTGELFFGEGSRLTVL.

A few counts support this clonotype. V and J are TRBV5-1 and TRBJ1-1, with D tentatively TRBD1 (5 bases). Trimming removed 6 bases at V and 0 bases at J, with 18 bases between. CDR1 SGHRS and CDR2 YFSETQ come from the germline V gene. The CDR3 has 16 amino acids. CDR3 protein: CASTHGGALMNTEAFF. For the CDR3, the DNA is TGCGCCAGCACCCATGGAGGGGCCCTCATGAACACTGAAGCTTTCTTT.